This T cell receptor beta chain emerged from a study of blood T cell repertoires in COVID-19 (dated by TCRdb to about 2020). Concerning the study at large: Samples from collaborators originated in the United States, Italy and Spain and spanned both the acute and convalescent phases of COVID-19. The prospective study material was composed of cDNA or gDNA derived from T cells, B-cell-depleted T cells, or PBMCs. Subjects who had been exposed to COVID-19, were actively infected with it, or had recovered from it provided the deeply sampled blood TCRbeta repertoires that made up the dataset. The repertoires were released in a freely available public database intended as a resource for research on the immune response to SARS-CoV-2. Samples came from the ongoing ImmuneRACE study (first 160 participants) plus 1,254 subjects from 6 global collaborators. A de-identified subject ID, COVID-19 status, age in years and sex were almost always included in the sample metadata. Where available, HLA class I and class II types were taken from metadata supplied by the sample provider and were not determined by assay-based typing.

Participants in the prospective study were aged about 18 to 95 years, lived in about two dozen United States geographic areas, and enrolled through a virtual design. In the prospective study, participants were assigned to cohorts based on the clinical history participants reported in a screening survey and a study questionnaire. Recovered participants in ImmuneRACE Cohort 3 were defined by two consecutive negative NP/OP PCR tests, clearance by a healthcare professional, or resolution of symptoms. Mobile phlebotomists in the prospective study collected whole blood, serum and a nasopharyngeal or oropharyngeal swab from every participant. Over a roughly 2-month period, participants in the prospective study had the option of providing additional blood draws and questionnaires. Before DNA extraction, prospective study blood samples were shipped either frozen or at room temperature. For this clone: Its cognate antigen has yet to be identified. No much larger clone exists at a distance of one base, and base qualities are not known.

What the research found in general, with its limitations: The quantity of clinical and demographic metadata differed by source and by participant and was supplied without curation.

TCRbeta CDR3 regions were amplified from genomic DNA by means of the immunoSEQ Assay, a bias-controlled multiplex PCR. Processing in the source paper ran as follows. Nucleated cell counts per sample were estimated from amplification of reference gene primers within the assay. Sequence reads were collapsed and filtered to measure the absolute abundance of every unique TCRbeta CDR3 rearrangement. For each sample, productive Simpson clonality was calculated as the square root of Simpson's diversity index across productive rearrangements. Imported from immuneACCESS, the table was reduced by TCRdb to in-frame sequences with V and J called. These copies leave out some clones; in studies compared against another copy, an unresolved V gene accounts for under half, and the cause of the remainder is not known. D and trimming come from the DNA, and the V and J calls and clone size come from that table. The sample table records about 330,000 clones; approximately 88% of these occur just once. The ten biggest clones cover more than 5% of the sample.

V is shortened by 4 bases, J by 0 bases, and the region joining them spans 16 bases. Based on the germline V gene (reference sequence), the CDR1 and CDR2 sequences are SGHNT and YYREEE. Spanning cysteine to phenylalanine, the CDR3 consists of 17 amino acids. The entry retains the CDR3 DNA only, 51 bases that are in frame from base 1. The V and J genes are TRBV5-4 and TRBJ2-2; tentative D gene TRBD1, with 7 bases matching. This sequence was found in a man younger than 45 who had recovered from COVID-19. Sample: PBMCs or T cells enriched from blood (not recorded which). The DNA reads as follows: TGTGCCAGCAGCCCAAGGACAGGAGGGACGAACACCGGGGAGCTGTTTTTT. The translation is CASSPRTGGTNTGELFF.